This TCR beta chain was observed in a study of regulatory and conventional T cells in RAG deficiency. Clones were sequenced by immunoSEQ multiplex PCR, and TCRdb holds only the in-frame ones, with some missing. The data show some 9,000 clones, with around 81% seen just once and about 34% held by the top ten. Germline V gene data show CDR1 as SQVTM and CDR2 as ANQGSEA. Trimming removed 4 bases at V and 6 bases at J, with 10 bases between. The CDR3 extends over 11 amino acids. The data also belong to a second study, concerning regulatory T cells. From that study: Amplification used 52 TRBV primers and 13 TRBJ primers. Skewed V and J usage and few unique V-J pairs marked patient repertoires, most in Tregs.

This TCR was recovered from a human donor in good health. The sample consisted of CD8+ T cells sorted from blood. J is TRBJ2-7 and V is TRBV29-1; maybe TRBD2 (5 bases). The CDR3, as DNA: TGCAGCGTTGTCCTTGGGAGCGAGCAGTACTTC. Translated, it gives CSVVLGSEQYF.